The TCR beta chain under discussion was sequenced for a study of blood T cell repertoires in COVID-19. About the research overall: Samples representing acute and convalescent COVID-19 were sourced from the United States, Italy and Spain. T cells, B-cell-depleted T cells, or PBMCs supplied cDNA or gDNA.

The protocol was immunoSEQ multiplex PCR, while the TCRdb copy is restricted to in-frame clones and leaves out a portion. This table holds about 170,000 clones, around 79% found once. The sequenced material came from PBMCs or T cells enriched from blood (not recorded which). The receptor comes from a woman in her sixties or seventies in a cohort exposed to, infected with or recovered from COVID-19 (not recorded which).

The CDR3 DNA sequence: TGTGCCAGCAGCTTATTGCAGGGACAGCCCCAGCATTTT. It codes for CASSLLQGQPQHF. The chain couples TRBV7-2 to TRBJ1-5; a possible D gene is TRBD1 (5 bases). Looked up from germline, CDR1 is SGHTA and CDR2 is FQGNSA. The ends were cut back, 2 bases at V and 7 bases at J, with 9 bases in the middle. The CDR3 has 13 residues.